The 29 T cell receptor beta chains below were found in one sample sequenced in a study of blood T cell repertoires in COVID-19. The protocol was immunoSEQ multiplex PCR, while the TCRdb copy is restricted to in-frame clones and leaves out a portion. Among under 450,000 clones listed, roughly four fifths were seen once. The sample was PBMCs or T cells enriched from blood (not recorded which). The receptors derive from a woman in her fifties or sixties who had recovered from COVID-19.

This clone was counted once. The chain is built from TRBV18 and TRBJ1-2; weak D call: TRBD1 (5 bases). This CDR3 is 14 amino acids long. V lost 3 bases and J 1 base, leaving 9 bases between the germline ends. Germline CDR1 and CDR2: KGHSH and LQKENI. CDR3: CASSPLDSNYGYTF. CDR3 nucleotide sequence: TGTGCCAGCTCACCTCTCGACAGTAACTATGGCTACACCTTC.

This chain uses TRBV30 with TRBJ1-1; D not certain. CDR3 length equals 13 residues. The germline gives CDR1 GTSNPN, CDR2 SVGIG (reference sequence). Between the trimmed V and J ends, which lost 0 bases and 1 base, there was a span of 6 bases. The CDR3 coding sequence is TGTGCCTGGAGTGTCGGTACGAACACTGAAGCTTTCTTT. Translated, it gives CAWSVGTNTEAFF.

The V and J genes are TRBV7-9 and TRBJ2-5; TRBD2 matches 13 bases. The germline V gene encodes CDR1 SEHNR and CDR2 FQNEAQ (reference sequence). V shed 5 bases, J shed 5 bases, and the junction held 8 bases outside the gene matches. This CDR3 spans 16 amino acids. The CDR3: CASSRGTSGKGETQYF. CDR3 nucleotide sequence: TGTGCCAGCAGCCGTGGGACTAGCGGGAAGGGTGAGACCCAGTACTTC.

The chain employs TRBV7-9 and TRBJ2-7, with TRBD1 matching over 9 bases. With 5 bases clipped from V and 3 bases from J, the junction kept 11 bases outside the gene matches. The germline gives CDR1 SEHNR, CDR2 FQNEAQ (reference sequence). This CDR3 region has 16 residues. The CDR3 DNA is TGTGCCAGCAGCATTAGTAGGGGACAGGGCTTCTACGAGCAGTACTTC. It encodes CASSISRGQGFYEQYF.

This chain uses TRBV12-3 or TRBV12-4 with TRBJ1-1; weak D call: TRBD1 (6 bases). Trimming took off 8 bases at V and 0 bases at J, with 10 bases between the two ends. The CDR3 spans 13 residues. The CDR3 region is CASREGVNTEAFF. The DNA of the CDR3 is TGTGCCAGCCGGGAGGGGGTGAACACTGAAGCTTTCTTT.

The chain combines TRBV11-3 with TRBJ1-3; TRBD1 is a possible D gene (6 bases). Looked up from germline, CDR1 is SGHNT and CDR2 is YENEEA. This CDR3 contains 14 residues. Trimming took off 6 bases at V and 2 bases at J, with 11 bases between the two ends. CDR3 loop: CASSAGGAGNTIYF. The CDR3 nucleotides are TGTGCCAGCAGTGCGGGGGGCGCTGGAAACACCATATATTTT.

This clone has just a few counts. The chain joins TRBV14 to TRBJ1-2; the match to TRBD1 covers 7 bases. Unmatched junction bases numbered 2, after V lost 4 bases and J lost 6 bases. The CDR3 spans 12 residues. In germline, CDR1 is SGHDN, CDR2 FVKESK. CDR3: CASSRQGDGYTF. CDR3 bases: TGTGCCAGCAGCCGACAGGGCGATGGCTACACCTTC.

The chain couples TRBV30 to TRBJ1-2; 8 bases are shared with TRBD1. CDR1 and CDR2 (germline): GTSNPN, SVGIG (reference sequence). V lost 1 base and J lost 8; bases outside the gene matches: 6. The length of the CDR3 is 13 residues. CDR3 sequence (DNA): TGTGCCTGGAGTGGACAGGGGATGGGAGGCTACACCTTC. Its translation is CAWSGQGMGGYTF.

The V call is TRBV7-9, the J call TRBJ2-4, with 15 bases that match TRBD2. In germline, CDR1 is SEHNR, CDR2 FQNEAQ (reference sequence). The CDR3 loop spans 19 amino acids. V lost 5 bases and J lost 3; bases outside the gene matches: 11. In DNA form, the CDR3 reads TGTGCCAGCAGCCCCGGACTAGCGGGAGGGGCCGATATCAAAAACATTCAGTACTTC. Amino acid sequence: CASSPGLAGGADIKNIQYF. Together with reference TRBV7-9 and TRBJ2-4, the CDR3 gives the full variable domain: DTGVSQNPRHKITKRGQNVTFRCDPISEHNRLYWYRQTLGQGPEFLTYFQNEAQLEKSRLLSDRFSAERPKGSFSTLEIQRTEQGDSAMYLCASSPGLAGGADIKNIQYFGAGTRLSVL.

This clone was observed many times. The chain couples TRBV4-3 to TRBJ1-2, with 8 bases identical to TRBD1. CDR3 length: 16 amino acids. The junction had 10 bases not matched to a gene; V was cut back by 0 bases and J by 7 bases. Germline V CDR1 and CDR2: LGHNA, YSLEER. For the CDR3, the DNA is TGCGCCAGCAGCCAAGAGACAGGGGATTTATTGAGTGGCTACACCTTC. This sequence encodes CASSQETGDLLSGYTF.

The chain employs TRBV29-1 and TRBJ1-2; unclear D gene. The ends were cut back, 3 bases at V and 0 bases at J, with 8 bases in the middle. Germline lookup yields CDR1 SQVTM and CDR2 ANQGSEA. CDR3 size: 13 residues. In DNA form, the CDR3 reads TGCAGCGTTGAGGTAGAAGCTAACTATGGCTACACCTTC. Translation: CSVEVEANYGYTF.

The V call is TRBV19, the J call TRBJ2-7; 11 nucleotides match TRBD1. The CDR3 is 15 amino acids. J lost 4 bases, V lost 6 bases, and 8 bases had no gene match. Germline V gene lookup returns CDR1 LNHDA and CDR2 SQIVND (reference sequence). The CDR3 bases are TGTGCCAGTAGCCCCCTGGGGACAGGGGGTTACGAGCAGTACTTC. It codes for CASSPLGTGGYEQYF.

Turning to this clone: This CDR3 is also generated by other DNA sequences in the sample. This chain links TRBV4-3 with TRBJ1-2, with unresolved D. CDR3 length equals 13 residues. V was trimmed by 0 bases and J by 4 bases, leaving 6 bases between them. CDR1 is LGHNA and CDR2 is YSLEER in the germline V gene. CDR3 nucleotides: TGCGCCAGCAGCCAAGATAGGAGCTATGGCTACACCTTC. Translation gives CASSQDRSYGYTF.

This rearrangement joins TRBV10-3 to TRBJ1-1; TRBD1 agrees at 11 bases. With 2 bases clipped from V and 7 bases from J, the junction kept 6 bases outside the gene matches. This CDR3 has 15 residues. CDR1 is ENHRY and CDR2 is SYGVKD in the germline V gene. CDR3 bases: TGTGCCATCAGTGAGGGACAGGGGGCGCTGGGTGAAGCTTTCTTT. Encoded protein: CAISEGQGALGEAFF.

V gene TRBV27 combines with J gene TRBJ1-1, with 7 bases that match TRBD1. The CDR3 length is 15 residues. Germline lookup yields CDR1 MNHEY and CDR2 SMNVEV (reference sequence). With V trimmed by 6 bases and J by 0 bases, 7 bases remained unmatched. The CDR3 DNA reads TGTGCCAGCAGAAAGACAGGGTCGATGAACACTGAAGCTTTCTTT. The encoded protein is CASRKTGSMNTEAFF.

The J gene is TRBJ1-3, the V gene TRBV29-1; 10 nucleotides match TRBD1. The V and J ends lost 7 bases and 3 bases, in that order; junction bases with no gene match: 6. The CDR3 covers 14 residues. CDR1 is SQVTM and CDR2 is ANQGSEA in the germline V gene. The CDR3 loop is CSAVTGGGGNTIYF. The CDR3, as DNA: TGCAGCGCCGTGACAGGGGGCGGTGGAAACACCATATATTTT.

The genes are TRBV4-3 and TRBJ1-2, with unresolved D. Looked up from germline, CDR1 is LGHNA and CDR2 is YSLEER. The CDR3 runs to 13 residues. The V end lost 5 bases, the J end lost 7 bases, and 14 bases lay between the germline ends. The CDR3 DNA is TGCGCCAGCAGCACGGAGCCGGGTAGTGGCTACACCTTC. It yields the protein CASSTEPGSGYTF.

CDR3 region: CASTQRGGYEQYF. The CDR3 DNA follows: TGTGCCAGTACCCAGCGGGGGGGCTACGAGCAGTACTTC. This chain connects TRBV19 to TRBJ2-7; TRBD2 matches at 10 bases. This CDR3 comprises 13 residues. Germline V gene sequence: CDR1 LNHDA, CDR2 SQIVND (reference sequence). The J segment lost 3 bases and the V segment lost 7 bases, leaving 3 bases of the junction unmatched.

Written as DNA, the CDR3 is TGTGCCAGCAGCCTAAAGCGGGAACAATACTCTGGAAACACCATATATTTT. Its translation is CASSLKREQYSGNTIYF. The chain joins TRBV7-8 to TRBJ1-3; D is unclear. Germline V gene sequence: CDR1 SGHVS, CDR2 FQNEAQ. The CDR3 covers 17 residues. Trimming took 5 bases from V and 0 from J, leaving 17 bases between them.

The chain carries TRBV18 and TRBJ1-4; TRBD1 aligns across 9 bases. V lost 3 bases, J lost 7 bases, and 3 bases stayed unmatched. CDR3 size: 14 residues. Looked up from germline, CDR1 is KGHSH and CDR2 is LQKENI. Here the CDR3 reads CASSPRQGGEKLFF. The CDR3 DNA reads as TGTGCCAGCTCACCGCGACAGGGGGGTGAAAAACTGTTTTTT.

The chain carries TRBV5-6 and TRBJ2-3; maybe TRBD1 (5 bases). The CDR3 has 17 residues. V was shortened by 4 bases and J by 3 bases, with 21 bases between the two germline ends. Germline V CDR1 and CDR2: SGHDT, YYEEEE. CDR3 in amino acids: CASSGALGREGTDTQYF. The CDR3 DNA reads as TGTGCCAGCAGCGGGGCTCTAGGCAGGGAAGGAACAGATACGCAGTATTTT. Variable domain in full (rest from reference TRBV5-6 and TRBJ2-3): DAGVTQSPTHLIKTRGQQVTLRCSPKSGHDTVSWYQQALGQGPQFIFQYYEEEERQRGNFPDRFSGHQFPNYSSELNVNALLLGDSALYLCASSGALGREGTDTQYFGPGTRLTVL.

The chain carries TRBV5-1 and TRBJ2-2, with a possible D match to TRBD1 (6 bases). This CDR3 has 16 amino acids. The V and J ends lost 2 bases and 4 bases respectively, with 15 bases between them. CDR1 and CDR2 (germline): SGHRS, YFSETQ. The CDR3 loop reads CASSLPQTGGTGELFF. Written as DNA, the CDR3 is TGCGCCAGCAGCTTACCGCAGACAGGAGGCACCGGGGAGCTGTTTTTT.

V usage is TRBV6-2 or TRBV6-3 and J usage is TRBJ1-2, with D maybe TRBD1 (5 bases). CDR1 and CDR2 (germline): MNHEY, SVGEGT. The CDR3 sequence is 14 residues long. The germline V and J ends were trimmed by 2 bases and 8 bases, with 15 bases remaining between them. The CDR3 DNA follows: TGTGCCAGCAGTTACGACAGCAATTATGACGGCTACACCTTC. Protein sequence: CASSYDSNYDGYTF.

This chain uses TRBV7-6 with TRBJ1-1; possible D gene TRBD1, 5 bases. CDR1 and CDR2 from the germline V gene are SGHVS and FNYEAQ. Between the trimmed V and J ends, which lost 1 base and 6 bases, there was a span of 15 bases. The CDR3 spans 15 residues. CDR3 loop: CASSLVDPPRAEAFF. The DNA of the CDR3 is TGTGCCAGCAGCTTAGTGGACCCACCCAGGGCTGAAGCTTTCTTT.

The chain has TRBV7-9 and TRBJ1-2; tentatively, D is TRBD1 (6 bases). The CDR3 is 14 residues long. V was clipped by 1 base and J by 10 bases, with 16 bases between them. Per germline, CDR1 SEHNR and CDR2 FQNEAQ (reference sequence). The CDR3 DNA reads TGTGCCAGCAGCTTAGGAGGGGGGGCAGCACACTACACCTTC. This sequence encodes CASSLGGGAAHYTF. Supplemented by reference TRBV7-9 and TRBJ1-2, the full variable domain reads DTGVSQNPRHKITKRGQNVTFRCDPISEHNRLYWYRQTLGQGPEFLTYFQNEAQLEKSRLLSDRFSAERPKGSFSTLEIQRTEQGDSAMYLCASSLGGGAAHYTFGSGTRLTVV.

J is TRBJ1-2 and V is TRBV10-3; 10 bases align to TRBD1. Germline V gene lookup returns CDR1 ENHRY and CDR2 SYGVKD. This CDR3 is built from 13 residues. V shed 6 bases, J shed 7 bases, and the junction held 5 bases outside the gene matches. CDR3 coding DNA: TGTGCCATCAGACTGACAGGGGGCGCTGGCTACACCTTC. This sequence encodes CAIRLTGGAGYTF.

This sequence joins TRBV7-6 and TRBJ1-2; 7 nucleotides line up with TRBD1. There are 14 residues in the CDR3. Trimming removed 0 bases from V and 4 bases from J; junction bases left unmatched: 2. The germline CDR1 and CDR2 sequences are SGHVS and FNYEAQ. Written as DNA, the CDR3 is TGTGCCAGCAGCTTAGCCCACAGGGGCTATGGCTACACCTTC. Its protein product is CASSLAHRGYGYTF.

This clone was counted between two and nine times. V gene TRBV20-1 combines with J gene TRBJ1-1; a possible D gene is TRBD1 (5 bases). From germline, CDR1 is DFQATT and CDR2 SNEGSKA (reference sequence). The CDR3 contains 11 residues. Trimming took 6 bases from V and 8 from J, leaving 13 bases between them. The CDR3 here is CSAAGGREAFF. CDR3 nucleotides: TGCAGTGCGGCCGGGGGTCGGGAAGCTTTCTTT.

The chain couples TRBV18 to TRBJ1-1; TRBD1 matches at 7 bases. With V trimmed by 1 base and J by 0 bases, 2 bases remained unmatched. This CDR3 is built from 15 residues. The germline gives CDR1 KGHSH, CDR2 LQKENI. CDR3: CASSPLGTVNTEAFF. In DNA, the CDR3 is TGTGCCAGCTCACCACTGGGGACAGTGAACACTGAAGCTTTCTTT.